The sequence of this T cell receptor beta chain was determined in a study of cytomegalovirus exposure and HLA in healthy donors. Assay used: immunoSEQ multiplex PCR; TCRdb lists only in-frame clones, some missing. This table holds some 310,000 clones, approximately 88% found once. Germline CDR1 and CDR2: SQVTM and ANQGSEA. Losses at the gene ends were 0 bases for V and 7 bases for J; bases not matched to a gene: 5. The CDR3 is made up of 14 amino acids. The study's findings and limits: While the bulk of TCR sequences proved rare, some public TCRs turned up in many donors. Some TCR beta chains (roughly 160 of them) were listed as cytomegalovirus-associated.

On this clone itself: Its cognate antigen is unknown.

This chain connects TRBV29-1 to TRBJ2-7; 11 bases fit TRBD2. The material sequenced was PBMCs. This clonotype was sampled from a man aged 25 to 40 in good health and CMV-seronegative. The CDR3 sequence is CSVEEIAGGSEQYF. CDR3 nucleotides: TGCAGCGTTGAAGAAATAGCGGGGGGGAGTGAGCAGTACTTC.